This TCR beta chain was retrieved from a study of vaccination and CD4 T cells after COVID-19. Background on the study: Investigators took post-vaccine samples a median roughly 70 days after dose two, within a range of 14 to 241.

This sample's treatment: approximately 9-day PBMC culture with coronavirus spike peptide pools or control peptides (ViraFEST assay). Researchers reported culturing roughly 2 million PBMCs per well with 8 to 10 IU/ml IL-2 and about 10 ug/ml peptide pools. A half-volume replacement of the medium with fresh IL-2 medium was performed on days 3 and 7. The Oncomine TCR Beta short-read assay sequenced DNA from cultured CD4+ T cells. Researchers extracted genomic DNA from CD4+ T cells that had been cultured. TCRdb reanalysed the PCR reads using MiXCR and keeps one entry per CDR3 protein. This table has about 25,000 distinct CDR3 sequences, about 52% appearing once. Germline V gene data show CDR1 as DFQATT and CDR2 as SNEGSKA (reference sequence). The CDR3 is made up of 13 amino acids. V was clipped by 5 bases and J by 5 bases, with 13 bases between them. Note on this clonotype: Its target is not known.

The rearrangement uses TRBV20-1 and TRBJ2-1, with D possibly TRBD1 on 6 matching bases. The TCR originated in a human donor who had recovered from COVID-19. Material for sequencing was CD4+ T cells from blood, cultured in vitro. The CDR3 loop reads CSARRDKHNEQFF. DNA for the CDR3: TGCAGTGCTCGTCGGGACAAGCACAATGAGCAGTTCTTC.